Listed below are T cell receptor beta chains from one sample, sequenced in a study of cytomegalovirus exposure and HLA in healthy donors. Measured with immunoSEQ multiplex PCR; TCRdb has only the in-frame clones, and not every one. The sample has around 46,000 clones. The sequenced sample consisted of PBMCs. These receptors were taken from a woman in her 40s in good health and CMV-seronegative. Each CDR3 is given with its conserved first and last residue. D genes are given only for firm matches.

d_call,j_call,v_call,cdr3_nt,cdr3_aa
.,TRBJ2-1,TRBV6-5,TGTGCCAGCAGTTACTCGATGCCTGGGGGGAATGAGCAGTTCTTC,CASSYSMPGGNEQFF
.,TRBJ1-2,TRBV19,TGTGCCAGTACTCCCGGCGGGAAAATTTATGGCTACACCTTC,CASTPGGKIYGYTF
.,TRBJ1-4,TRBV5-4,TGTGCCAGCAGCTTGTTGGGGACACGGGTTGAAAAACTGTTTTTT,CASSLLGTRVEKLFF
.,TRBJ1-3,TRBV14,TGTGCCAGCAGCCAAATGGTCGGCTCTGGAAACACCATATATTTT,CASSQMVGSGNTIYF
.,TRBJ2-7,TRBV10-3,TGTGCCATCAGTGTGGACGGGACCTACGAGCAGTACTTC,CAISVDGTYEQYF
TRBD2,TRBJ2-4,TRBV4-2,TGTGCCAGCAGCCAAGAGGCGCTCCCGGGGGGAAACATTCAGTACTTC,CASSQEALPGGNIQYF
.,TRBJ1-2,TRBV28,TGTGCCAGCAGTTTATTGACAGACTATGGCTACACCTTC,CASSLLTDYGYTF
TRBD2,TRBJ2-1,TRBV6-5,TGTGCCAGCAGTGAACTAGCGGGAAGCAATGAGCAGTTCTTC,CASSELAGSNEQFF
.,TRBJ1-2,TRBV5-1,TGCGCCAGCAGCTTGGCGGGACACCCATTTAGCTATGGCTACACCTTC,CASSLAGHPFSYGYTF
TRBD2,TRBJ2-7,TRBV28,TGTGCCAGCAGTTTTTCCCTAGCGGGACTCGCCTACGAGCAGTACTTC,CASSFSLAGLAYEQYF
TRBD2,TRBJ2-7,TRBV14,TGTGCCAGCAGCCAAGGGCTAGCGGGGGCCTACGAGCAGTACTTC,CASSQGLAGAYEQYF
.,TRBJ2-7,TRBV13,TGTGCCAGCAGCTTCCTCAGGCAACACAACGAGCAGTACTTC,CASSFLRQHNEQYF
.,TRBJ2-7,TRBV11-2,TGTGCCAGCAGCTTAGCAGTCTACGAGCAGTACTTC,CASSLAVYEQYF
TRBD2,TRBJ2-5,TRBV5-4,TGTGCCAGCAGCCCAATGCTAGCGGGAGTATCGGAGACCCAGTACTTC,CASSPMLAGVSETQYF
.,TRBJ2-3,TRBV20-1,TGCAGTGCTCGGGACACAGATACGCAGTATTTT,CSARDTDTQYF
TRBD1,TRBJ1-5,TRBV5-1,TGCGCCAGCAGCTGGGGAGGGACAGGGGGTAATCAGCCCCAGCATTTT,CASSWGGTGGNQPQHF
TRBD2,TRBJ2-7,TRBV28,TGTGCCAGCAGTTTAATAGGACTAGCAGGCGAACACCGCGAGCAGTACTTC,CASSLIGLAGEHREQYF
TRBD2,TRBJ2-1,TRBV25-1,TGTGCCAGCTCCCAACCGACTAGCGGGACGCAGTTCTTC,CASSQPTSGTQFF
.,TRBJ1-2,TRBV1,TGCACCAGCAGCTGGGACAGGGAATCTCTTCCCCTCTATGGCTACACCTTC,CTSSWDRESLPLYGYTF
.,TRBJ2-7,TRBV9,TGTGCCAGCAGCGTACTTCCCGAGGGCTACGAGCAGTACTTC,CASSVLPEGYEQYF
.,TRBJ2-2,TRBV27,TGTGCCAGCAGCTTTATCCAGGGAGGCACCGGGGAGCTGTTTTTT,CASSFIQGGTGELFF
.,TRBJ1-1,TRBV7-2,TGTGCCAGCAGCTTAGGGGCGAACACTGAAGCTTTCTTT,CASSLGANTEAFF
TRBD1,TRBJ1-3,TRBV2,TGTGCCAGCAGCCTAGAGGGACAGGGGGTCAACACCATATATTTT,CASSLEGQGVNTIYF
TRBD2,TRBJ2-5,TRBV11-1,TGTGCCAGCAGCTTAGGGCCGGGCCTAGCGGCACTGAGGGAGACCCAGTACTTC,CASSLGPGLAALRETQYF
.,TRBJ2-1,TRBV9,TGTGCCAGCAGCGCAGAGACTATATTTCCCAATGAGCAGTTCTTC,CASSAETIFPNEQFF
TRBD1,TRBJ2-4,TRBV15,TGTGCCACCAGCTCCGCCTCCGGGACAGGGGGCGTTGGTGCCAAAAACATTCAGTACTTC,CATSSASGTGGVGAKNIQYF
.,TRBJ2-5,TRBV28,TGTGCCAGCAGTGGGGGGAAAGAGACCCAGTACTTC,CASSGGKETQYF
.,TRBJ2-3,TRBV7-9,TGTGCCAGCGGACTTACGGGTACGCAGTATTTT,CASGLTGTQYF
TRBD2,TRBJ2-1,TRBV5-1,TGCGCCAGCAGCCCAATCGGGACTAGGCCTACTGAGCAGTTCTTC,CASSPIGTRPTEQFF
.,TRBJ2-2,TRBV5-4,TGTGCCAGCAGCTTGGCCGGTCACCCCGGGGAGCTGTTTTTT,CASSLAGHPGELFF
.,TRBJ2-7,TRBV29-1,TGCAGCGTTGATACAGGGGGGGTCTACGAGCAGTACTTC,CSVDTGGVYEQYF
TRBD1,TRBJ2-7,TRBV5-1,TGCGCCAGCAGCTTGTACTGGGACAGAACCTACGAGCAGTACTTC,CASSLYWDRTYEQYF
TRBD1,TRBJ2-7,TRBV27,TGTGCCAGCAAGGTCGGGACAGGGGAATCCTACGAGCAGTACTTC,CASKVGTGESYEQYF
TRBD1,TRBJ1-5,TRBV5-1,TGCGCCAGCAGCACGACAGGGGATCAGCCCCAGCATTTT,CASSTTGDQPQHF
TRBD1,TRBJ2-7,TRBV5-1,TGCGCCAGCAGCCCGGGACAGGGCCCCTACGAGCAGTACTTC,CASSPGQGPYEQYF
TRBD2,TRBJ2-7,TRBV28,TGTGCCAGCAGTTTTCTAGTCGGGGAGGGCCGCTACGAGCAGTACTTC,CASSFLVGEGRYEQYF
.,TRBJ2-2,TRBV2,TGTGCCAGCAGGCGTATTGCCTCGAACACCGGGGAGCTGTTTTTT,CASRRIASNTGELFF
TRBD1,TRBJ2-5,TRBV5-4,TGTGCCAGCAGCTTGGGACAGGGGGAAGAGACCCAGTACTTC,CASSLGQGEETQYF
.,TRBJ2-1,TRBV4-3,TGCGCCAGCAGCCAAGATTCGAGCTCCTACAATGAGCAGTTCTTC,CASSQDSSSYNEQFF
TRBD2,TRBJ2-1,TRBV4-2,TGTGCCAGCAGCCAAGCCGGGCTAGCGGGAGACAATGAGCAGTTCTTC,CASSQAGLAGDNEQFF
TRBD2,TRBJ2-5,TRBV18,TGTGCCAGCTCACAAAGAAGCGGGAGAGAGACCCAGTACTTC,CASSQRSGRETQYF
.,TRBJ1-1,TRBV5-4,TGTGCCAGCAGCCCGAGAGGTGTGGGGAACACTGAAGCTTTCTTT,CASSPRGVGNTEAFF
.,TRBJ2-1,TRBV5-4,TGTGCCAGCAGCTTGAACGGAGGATCCGCGTACAATGAGCAGTTCTTC,CASSLNGGSAYNEQFF
.,TRBJ2-7,TRBV7-2,TGTGCCAGCAGCCCGGAGGAAGTTGAAACCTACGAGCAGTACTTC,CASSPEEVETYEQYF
.,TRBJ1-2,TRBV18,TGTGCCAGCTCACCACCGGGACTGTACTATGGCTACACCTTC,CASSPPGLYYGYTF
.,TRBJ2-1,TRBV11-3,TGTGCCAGCAGCTTAGCTTCCAGGGCGACGGTGTTCTTC,CASSLASRATVFF
TRBD1,TRBJ2-7,TRBV5-1,TGCGCCAGCAGAAGGTTATGGTCCGGGACAGGGAGTTCTTTTACCTACGAGCAGTACTTC,CASRRLWSGTGSSFTYEQYF
TRBD1,TRBJ2-1,TRBV11-3,TGTGCCAGCAGCTTAGGGGACAGCTACAATGAGCAGTTCTTC,CASSLGDSYNEQFF
TRBD2,TRBJ2-5,TRBV14,TGTGCCAGCAGCCCCCTTGGTAGCGGGATAGAGACCCAGTACTTC,CASSPLGSGIETQYF
.,TRBJ1-1,TRBV19,TGTGCCAGTAGTACAGTACAGGGCGTGAACACTGAAGCTTTCTTT,CASSTVQGVNTEAFF
.,TRBJ1-5,TRBV19,TGTGCCAGTAGTATCCGGACAGATAGCAATCAGCCCCAGCATTTT,CASSIRTDSNQPQHF
TRBD1,TRBJ1-1,TRBV6-1,TGTGCCAGCAGTGAACTCAGGGGGAACACTGAAGATTTCTTT,CASSELRGNTEDFF
.,TRBJ2-1,TRBV30,TGTGCCTGCTCAGGGGTTTCTAATGAGCAGTTCTTC,CACSGVSNEQFF
.,TRBJ1-5,TRBV2,TGTGCCAGCAGTGGGCAGGTCTTGGATCAGCCCCAGCATTTT,CASSGQVLDQPQHF
TRBD2,TRBJ2-3,TRBV14,TGTGCCAGCAGCCCCAGGACTAGCGGGAGAGCAGATACGCAGTATTTT,CASSPRTSGRADTQYF
.,TRBJ2-2,TRBV2,TGTGCCAGCAGAGCGGGCCCGAACACCGGGGAGCTGTTTTTT,CASRAGPNTGELFF